The 2 T cell receptor beta chains given below trace back to one sample, sequenced in a study of blood T cells in healthy people across ages. A second PCR, run for roughly 7 to 11 cycles, used a sample-barcoded 5' primer plus a J-beta primer mix. TCRdb passed the 5' RACE reads through MiXCR, listing each CDR3 protein once. Among a few hundred thousand distinct CDR3 sequences listed, 25% to 30% were seen once. Material: blood. The receptors come from a woman in her 70s in good health.

This clonotype was picked up a small number of times. The rearrangement links TRBV20-1 to TRBJ2-1; D may correspond to TRBD1 or TRBD2 (5 bases each). The DNA matches TRBJ2-7 better at its end, which makes the J call doubtful. Germline V gene sequence: CDR1 DFQATT, CDR2 SNEGSKA (reference sequence). The CDR3 loop spans 13 amino acids. Written as DNA, the CDR3 is TGCAGTGCTAGACCCCAGGGACCGCGGGAGCAGTACTTC. This codes for CSARPQGPREQYF.

This clonotype was detected a few times. The chain uses TRBV7-2 and TRBJ2-1; 10 nucleotides line up with TRBD1. The V and J ends lost 7 bases and 2 bases, in that order; junction bases with no gene match: 2. The germline gives CDR1 SGHTA, CDR2 FQGNSA. CDR3 size: 14 residues. DNA for the CDR3: TGTGCCAGCACCGGACAGGGGGCCTACAATGAGCAGTTCTTC. It codes for CASTGQGAYNEQFF.